This T cell receptor beta chain was recovered during a study of cytomegalovirus exposure and HLA in healthy donors. V lost 8 bases and J lost 3; bases outside the gene matches: 9. This CDR3 is built from 15 residues. Looked up from germline, CDR1 is MDHEN and CDR2 is SYDVKM. PCR employed 60 Vbeta and 13 Jbeta primers. Libraries were prepared by immunoSEQ multiplex PCR; TCRdb keeps only in-frame clonotypes and omits some of them. This table has 120,000 to 150,000 clones, over 70% appearing once. The chain joins TRBV28 to TRBJ1-3; 8 bases agree with TRBD1. Sequencing used PBMCs. The receptor was derived from a woman between 40 and 50 years old in good health and CMV-seropositive. CDR3 sequence: CASETGQASGNTIYF. DNA for the CDR3: TGTGCCAGCGAGACGGGACAGGCGAGTGGAAACACCATATATTTT.